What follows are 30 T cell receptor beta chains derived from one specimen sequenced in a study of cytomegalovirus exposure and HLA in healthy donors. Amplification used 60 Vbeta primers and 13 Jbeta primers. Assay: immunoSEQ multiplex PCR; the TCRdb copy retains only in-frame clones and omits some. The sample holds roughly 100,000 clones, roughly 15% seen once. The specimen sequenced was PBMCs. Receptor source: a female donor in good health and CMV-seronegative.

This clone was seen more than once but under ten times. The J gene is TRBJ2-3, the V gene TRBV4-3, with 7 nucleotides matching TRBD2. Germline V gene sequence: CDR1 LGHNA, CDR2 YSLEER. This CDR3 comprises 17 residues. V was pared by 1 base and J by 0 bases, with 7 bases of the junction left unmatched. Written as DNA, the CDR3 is TGCGCCAGCAGCCAAGTCTGGGGTAGCGGGAGCACAGATACGCAGTATTTT. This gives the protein CASSQVWGSGSTDTQYF.

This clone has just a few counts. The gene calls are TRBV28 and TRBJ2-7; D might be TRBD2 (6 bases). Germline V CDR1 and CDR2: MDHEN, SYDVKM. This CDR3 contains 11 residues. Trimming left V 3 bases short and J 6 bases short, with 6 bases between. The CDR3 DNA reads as TGTGCCAGCAGTTTCGGGGGCGAGCAGTACTTC. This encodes CASSFGGEQYF.

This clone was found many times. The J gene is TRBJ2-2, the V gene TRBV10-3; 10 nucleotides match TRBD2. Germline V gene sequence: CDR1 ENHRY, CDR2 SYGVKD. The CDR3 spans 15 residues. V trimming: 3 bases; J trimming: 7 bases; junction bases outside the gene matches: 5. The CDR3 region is CAISDTSGMHGELFF. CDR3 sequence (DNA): TGTGCCATCAGTGACACTAGCGGGATGCACGGGGAGCTGTTTTTT.

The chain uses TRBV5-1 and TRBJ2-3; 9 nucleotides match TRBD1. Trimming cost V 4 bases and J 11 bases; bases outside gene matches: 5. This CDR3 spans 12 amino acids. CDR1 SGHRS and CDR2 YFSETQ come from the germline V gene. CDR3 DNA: TGCGCCAGCAGCCCGGGACAGGGAGTGCAGTATTTT. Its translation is CASSPGQGVQYF.

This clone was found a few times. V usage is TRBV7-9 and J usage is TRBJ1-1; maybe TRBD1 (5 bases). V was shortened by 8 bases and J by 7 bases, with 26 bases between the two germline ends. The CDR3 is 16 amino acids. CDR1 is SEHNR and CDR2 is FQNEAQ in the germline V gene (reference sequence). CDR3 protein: CASALRGVPGGGEAFF. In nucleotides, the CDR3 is TGTGCCAGCGCCCTTCGGGGGGTGCCGGGCGGGGGTGAAGCTTTCTTT.

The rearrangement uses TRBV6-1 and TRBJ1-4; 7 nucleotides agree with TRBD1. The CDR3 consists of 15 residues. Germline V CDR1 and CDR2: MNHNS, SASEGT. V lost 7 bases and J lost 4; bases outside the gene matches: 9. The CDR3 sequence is CASTKGTAYNEKLFF. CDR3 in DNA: TGTGCCAGCACCAAGGGGACAGCGTATAATGAAAAACTGTTTTTT.

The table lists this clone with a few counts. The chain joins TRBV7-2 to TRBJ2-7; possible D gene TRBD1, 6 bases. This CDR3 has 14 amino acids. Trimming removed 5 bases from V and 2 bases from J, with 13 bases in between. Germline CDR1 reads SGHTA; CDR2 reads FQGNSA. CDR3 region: CASSLRDKAYEQYF. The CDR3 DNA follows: TGTGCCAGCAGCCTCCGGGACAAGGCCTACGAGCAGTACTTC. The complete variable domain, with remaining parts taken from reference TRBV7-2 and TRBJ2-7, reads GAGVSQSPSNKVTEKGKDVELRCDPISGHTALYWYRQSLGQGLEFLIYFQGNSAPDKSGLPSDRFSAERTGGSVSTLTIQRTQQEDSAVYLCASSLRDKAYEQYFGPGTRLTVT.

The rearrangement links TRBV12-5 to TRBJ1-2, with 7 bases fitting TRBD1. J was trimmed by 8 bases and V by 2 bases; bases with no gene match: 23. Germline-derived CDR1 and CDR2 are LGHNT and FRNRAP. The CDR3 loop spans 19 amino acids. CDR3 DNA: TGTGCTAGTGGTTTGACCATCTTCGGACAGCACCAGGGGGGCCGAGGCTACACCTTC. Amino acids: CASGLTIFGQHQGGRGYTF.

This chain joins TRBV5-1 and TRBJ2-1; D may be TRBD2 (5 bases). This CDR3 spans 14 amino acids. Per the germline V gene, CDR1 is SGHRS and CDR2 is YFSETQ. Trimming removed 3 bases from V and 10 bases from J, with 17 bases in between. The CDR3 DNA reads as TGCGCCAGCAGCTGGAACTCCGGGGAGTACGAGCAGTTCTTC. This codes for CASSWNSGEYEQFF.

The CDR3 nucleotides are TGTGCCTGGAGGAGGGCAGTCGGCTTACCCACTGAAGCTTTCTTT. Residues: CAWRRAVGLPTEAFF. This chain connects TRBV30 to TRBJ1-1; D call uncertain. Per germline, CDR1 GTSNPN and CDR2 SVGIG (reference sequence). V lost 3 bases to trimming and J lost 4 bases, with 18 bases between them. The length of the CDR3 is 15 residues.

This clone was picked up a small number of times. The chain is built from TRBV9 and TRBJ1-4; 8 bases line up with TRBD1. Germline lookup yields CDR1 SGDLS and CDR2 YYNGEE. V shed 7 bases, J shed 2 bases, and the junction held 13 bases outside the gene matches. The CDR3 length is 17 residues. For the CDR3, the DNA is TGTGCCAGCCAACCAACAGGGGGATCAACTACTAATGAAAAACTGTTTTTT. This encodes CASQPTGGSTTNEKLFF. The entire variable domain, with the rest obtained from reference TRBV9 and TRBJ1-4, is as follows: DSGVTQTPKHLITATGQRVTLRCSPRSGDLSVYWYQQSLDQGLQFLIQYYNGEERAKGNILERFSAQQFPDLHSELNLSSLELGDSALYFCASQPTGGSTTNEKLFFGSGTQLSVL.

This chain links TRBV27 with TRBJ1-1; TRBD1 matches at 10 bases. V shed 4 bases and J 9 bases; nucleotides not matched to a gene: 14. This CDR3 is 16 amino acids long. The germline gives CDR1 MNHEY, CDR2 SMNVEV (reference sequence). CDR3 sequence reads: CASSSYSDRGRMKAFF. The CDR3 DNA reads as TGTGCCAGCAGTTCCTACTCCGACAGGGGGCGGATGAAAGCTTTCTTT.

The chain's CDR3 is CASSTRTSGRYEQFF. CDR3 sequence (DNA): TGTGCCAGCAGCACCCGGACTAGCGGGAGATATGAGCAGTTCTTC. The chain is built from TRBV4-2 and TRBJ2-1; 13 bases agree with TRBD2. With V trimmed by 5 bases and J by 8 bases, 6 bases remained unmatched. The CDR3 is made up of 15 amino acids. Germline CDR1 and CDR2: LGHNA and YNFKEQ.

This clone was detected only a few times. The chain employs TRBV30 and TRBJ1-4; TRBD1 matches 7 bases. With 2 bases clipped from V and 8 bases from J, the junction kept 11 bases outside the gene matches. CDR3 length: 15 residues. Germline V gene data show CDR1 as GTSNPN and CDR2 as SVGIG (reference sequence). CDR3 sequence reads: CAWSPAGGFWEKLFF. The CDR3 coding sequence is TGTGCCTGGAGTCCTGCAGGGGGGTTTTGGGAAAAACTGTTTTTT. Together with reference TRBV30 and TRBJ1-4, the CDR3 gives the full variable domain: SQTIHQWPATLVQPVGSPLSLECTVEGTSNPNLYWYRQAAGRGLQLLFYSVGIGQISSEVPQNLSASRPQDRQFILSSKKLLLSDSGFYLCAWSPAGGFWEKLFFGSGTQLSVL.

The CDR3 nucleotides read TGCGCCAGCAGCCATCCAGGCTACTCTGGGGCCAACGTCCTGACTTTC. Protein: CASSHPGYSGANVLTF. The rearrangement links TRBV4-1 to TRBJ2-6; no definite D call. The CDR3 has 16 residues. Germline CDR1 reads MGHRA; CDR2 reads YSYEKL. With 3 bases removed from V and 0 bases from J, the gap between germline ends came to 9 bases.

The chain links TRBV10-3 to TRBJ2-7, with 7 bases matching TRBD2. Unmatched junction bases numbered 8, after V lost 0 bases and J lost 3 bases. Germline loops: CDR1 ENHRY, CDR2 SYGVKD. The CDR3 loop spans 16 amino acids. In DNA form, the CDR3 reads TGTGCCATCAGTGAGTCTGAATTGCGGGAGAGCTACGAGCAGTACTTC. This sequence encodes CAISESELRESYEQYF.

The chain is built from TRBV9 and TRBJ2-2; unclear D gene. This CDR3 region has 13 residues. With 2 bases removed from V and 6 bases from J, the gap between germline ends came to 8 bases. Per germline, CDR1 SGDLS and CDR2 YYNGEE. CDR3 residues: CASSVYVSGELFF. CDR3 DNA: TGTGCCAGCAGCGTTTATGTTTCCGGGGAGCTGTTTTTT.

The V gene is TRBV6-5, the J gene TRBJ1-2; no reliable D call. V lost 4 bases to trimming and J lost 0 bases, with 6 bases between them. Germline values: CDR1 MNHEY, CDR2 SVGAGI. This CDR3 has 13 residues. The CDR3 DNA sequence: TGTGCCAGCAGTTCAGGATCTAACTATGGCTACACCTTC. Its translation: CASSSGSNYGYTF.

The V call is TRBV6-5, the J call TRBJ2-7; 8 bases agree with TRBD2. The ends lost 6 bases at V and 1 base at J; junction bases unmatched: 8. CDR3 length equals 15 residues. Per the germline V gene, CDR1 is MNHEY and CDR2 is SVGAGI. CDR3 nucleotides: TGTGCCAGCAGCGCCAGCGGGGGCCCTTCCTACGAGCAGTACTTC. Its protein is CASSASGGPSYEQYF.

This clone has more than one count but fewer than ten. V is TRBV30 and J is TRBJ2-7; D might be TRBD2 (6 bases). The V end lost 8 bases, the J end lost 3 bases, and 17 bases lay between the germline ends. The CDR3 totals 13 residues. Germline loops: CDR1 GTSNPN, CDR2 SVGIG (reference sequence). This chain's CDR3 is CARAPGSNYEQYF. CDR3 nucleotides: TGTGCCCGAGCCCCCGGGAGCAACTACGAGCAGTACTTC.

CDR3 sequence reads: CASSVGALVSGNTIYF. Here the CDR3 DNA reads TGTGCCAGCAGCGTAGGAGCCTTAGTTTCTGGAAACACCATATATTTT. This chain connects TRBV9 to TRBJ1-3, with D unclear. CDR3 length: 16 residues. In germline, CDR1 is SGDLS, CDR2 YYNGEE. The ends were cut back, 0 bases at V and 1 base at J, with 11 bases in the middle.

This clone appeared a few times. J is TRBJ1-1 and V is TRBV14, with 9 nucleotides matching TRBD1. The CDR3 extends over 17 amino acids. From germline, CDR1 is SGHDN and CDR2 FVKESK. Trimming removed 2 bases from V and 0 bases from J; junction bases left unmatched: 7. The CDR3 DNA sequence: TGTGCCAGCAGCCAACCGGACAGGGGTTTCATGAACACTGAAGCTTTCTTT. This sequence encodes CASSQPDRGFMNTEAFF. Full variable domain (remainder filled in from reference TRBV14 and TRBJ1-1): EAGVTQFPSHSVIEKGQTVTLRCDPISGHDNLYWYRRVMGKEIKFLLHFVKESKQDESGMPNNRFLAERTGGTYSTLKVQPAELEDSGVYFCASSQPDRGFMNTEAFFGQGTRLTVV.

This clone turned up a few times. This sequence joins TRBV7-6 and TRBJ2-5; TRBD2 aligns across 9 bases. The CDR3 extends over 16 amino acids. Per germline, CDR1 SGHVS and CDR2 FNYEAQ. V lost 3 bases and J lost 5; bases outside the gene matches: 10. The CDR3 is CASSFRVAGEEETQYF. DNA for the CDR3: TGTGCCAGCAGCTTTCGGGTAGCGGGGGAGGAGGAGACCCAGTACTTC.

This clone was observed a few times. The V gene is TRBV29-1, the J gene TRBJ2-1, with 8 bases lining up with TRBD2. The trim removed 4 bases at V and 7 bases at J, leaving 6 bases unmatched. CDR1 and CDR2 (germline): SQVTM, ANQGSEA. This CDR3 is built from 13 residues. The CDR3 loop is CSVAAGGANEQFF. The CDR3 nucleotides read TGCAGCGTTGCGGCGGGAGGTGCTAATGAGCAGTTCTTC.

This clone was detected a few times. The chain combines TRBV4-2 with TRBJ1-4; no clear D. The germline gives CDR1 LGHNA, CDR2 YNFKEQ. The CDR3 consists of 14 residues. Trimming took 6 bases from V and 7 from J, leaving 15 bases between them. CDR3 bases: TGTGCCAGCAGATGGGCCCTAGAGGGTGAAAAACTGTTTTTT. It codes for CASRWALEGEKLFF.

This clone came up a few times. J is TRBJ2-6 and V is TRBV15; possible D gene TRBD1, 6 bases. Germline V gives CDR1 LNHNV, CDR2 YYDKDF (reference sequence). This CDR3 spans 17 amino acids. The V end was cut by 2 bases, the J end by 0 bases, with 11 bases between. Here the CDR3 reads CATSRQGKVSGANVLTF. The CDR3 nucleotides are TGTGCCACCAGCAGACAGGGGAAGGTCTCTGGGGCCAACGTCCTGACTTTC.

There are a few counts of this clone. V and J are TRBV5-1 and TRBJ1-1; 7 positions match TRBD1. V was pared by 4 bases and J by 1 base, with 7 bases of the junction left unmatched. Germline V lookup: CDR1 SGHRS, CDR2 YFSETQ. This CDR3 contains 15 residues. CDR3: CASSQWDSKNTEAFF. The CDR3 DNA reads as TGCGCCAGCAGCCAGTGGGACAGTAAGAACACTGAAGCTTTCTTT.

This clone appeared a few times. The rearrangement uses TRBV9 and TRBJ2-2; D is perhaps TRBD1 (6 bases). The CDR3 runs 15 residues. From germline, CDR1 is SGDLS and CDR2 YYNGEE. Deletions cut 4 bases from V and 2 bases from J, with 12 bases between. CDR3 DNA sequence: TGTGCCAGCAGCCCCCGGACAGATAACACCGGGGAGCTGTTTTTT. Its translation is CASSPRTDNTGELFF.

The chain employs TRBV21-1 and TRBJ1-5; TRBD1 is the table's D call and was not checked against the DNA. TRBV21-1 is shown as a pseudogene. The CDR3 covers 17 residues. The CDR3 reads CASSIPDTGYSNQPQHF. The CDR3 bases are TGTGCCAGCAGCATACCAGACACAGGTTATAGCAATCAGCCCCAGCATTTT.

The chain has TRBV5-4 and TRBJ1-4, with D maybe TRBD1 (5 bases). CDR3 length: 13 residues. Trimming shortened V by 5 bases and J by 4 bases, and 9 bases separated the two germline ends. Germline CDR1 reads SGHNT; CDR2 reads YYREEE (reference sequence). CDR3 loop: CASRPDSNEKLFF. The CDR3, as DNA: TGTGCCAGCAGACCCGACAGTAATGAAAAACTGTTTTTT.